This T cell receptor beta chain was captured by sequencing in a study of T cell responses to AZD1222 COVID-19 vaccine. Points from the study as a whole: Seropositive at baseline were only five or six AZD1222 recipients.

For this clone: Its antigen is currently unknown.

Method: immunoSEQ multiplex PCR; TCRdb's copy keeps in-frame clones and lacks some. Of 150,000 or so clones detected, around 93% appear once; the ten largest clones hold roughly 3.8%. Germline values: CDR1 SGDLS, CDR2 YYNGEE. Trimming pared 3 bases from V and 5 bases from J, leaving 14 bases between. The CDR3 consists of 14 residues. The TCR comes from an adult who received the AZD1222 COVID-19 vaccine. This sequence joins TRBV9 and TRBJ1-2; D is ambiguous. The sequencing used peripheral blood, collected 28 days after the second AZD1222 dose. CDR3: CASSATTELYGYTF. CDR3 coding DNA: TGTGCCAGCAGCGCCACGACGGAACTTTATGGCTACACCTTC.